Given below is one T cell receptor beta chain in context. This sample is drawn from a study of blood T cell repertoires in COVID-19. Some clones are missing from TCRdb's copy, which holds only in-frame ones; the method was immunoSEQ multiplex PCR. This table holds about 250,000 clones, 80% to 90% found once. V was trimmed by 0 bases and J by 5 bases, leaving 13 bases between them. Germline V lookup: CDR1 SGDLS, CDR2 YYNGEE. The CDR3 contains 15 residues. The chain links TRBV9 to TRBJ2-3; D gene ambiguous. This TCR derives from a man in his forties with active or convalescent COVID-19. Sequencing used peripheral blood. DNA for the CDR3: TGTGCCAGCAGCGTAGGCGGAGAGAGGAGAGATACGCAGTATTTT. It is translated as CASSVGGERRDTQYF.